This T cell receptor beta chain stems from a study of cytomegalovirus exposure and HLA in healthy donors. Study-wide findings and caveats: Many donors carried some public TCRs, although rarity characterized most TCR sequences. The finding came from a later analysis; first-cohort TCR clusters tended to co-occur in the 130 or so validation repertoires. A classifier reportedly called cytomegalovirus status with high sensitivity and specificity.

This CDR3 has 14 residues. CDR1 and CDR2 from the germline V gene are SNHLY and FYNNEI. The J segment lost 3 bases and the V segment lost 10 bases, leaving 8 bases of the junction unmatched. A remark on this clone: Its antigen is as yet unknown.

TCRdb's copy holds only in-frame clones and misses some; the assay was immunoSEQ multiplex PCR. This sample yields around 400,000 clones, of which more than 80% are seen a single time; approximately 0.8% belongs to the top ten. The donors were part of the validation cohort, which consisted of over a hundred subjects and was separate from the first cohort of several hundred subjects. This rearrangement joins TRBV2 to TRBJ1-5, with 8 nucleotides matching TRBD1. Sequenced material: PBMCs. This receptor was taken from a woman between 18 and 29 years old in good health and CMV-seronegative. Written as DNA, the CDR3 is TGTGCCACCCGAAGGGACAGGTTCAATCAGCCCCAGCATTTT. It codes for CATRRDRFNQPQHF.